This T cell receptor (beta chain) is from a study of post-analysis software for immune sequencing data. Sequencing libraries made from TCR beta cDNA carried unique molecular identifiers. TCRdb processed the PCR reads anew with MiXCR; each CDR3 protein has one entry. Of roughly 620,000 distinct CDR3 sequences in the sample, around 44% were seen once. Details on this clonotype: Its antigen is not identified.

Regarding the study as a whole: Five TRBV segments occurring more often in patients than controls included TRBV5-6, TRBV5-1 and TRBV20-1.

V was clipped by 5 bases and J by 4 bases, with 18 bases between them. CDR3 length: 15 amino acids. The sequencing sample was made of blood. This sequence was found in a girl aged 10 to 17 with multiple sclerosis. The V call is TRBV12-3 or TRBV12-4, the J call TRBJ2-7, with D possibly being TRBD1 (5 bases). The CDR3 coding sequence is TGTGCCAGCAGTCTAACGGGTCCCTCAGGGTACGAGCAGTACTTC. Translating it yields CASSLTGPSGYEQYF.